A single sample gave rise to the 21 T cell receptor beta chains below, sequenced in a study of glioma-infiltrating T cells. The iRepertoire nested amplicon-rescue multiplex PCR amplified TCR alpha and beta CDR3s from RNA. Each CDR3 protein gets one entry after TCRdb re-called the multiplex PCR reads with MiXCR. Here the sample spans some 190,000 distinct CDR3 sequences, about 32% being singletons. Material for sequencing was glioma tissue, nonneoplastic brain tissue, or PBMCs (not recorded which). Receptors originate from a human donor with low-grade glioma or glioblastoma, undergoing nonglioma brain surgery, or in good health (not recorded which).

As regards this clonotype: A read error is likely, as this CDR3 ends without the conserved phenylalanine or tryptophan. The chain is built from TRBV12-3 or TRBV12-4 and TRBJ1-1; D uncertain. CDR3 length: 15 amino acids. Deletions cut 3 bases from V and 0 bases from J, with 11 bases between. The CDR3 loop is CASSLRPTLNTEAFS. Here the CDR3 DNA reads TGTGCCAGCAGTTTGAGACCCACCCTGAACACTGAAGCTTTCTCT.

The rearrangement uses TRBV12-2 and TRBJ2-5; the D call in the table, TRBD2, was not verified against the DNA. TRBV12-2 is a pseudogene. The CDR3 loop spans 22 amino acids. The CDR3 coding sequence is TGTGCAAGTCGCTTAGCCCCGACGGGTTACCGATGGCAGGAGGGAGAACGAGAGACCCAGTACTTC. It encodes CASRLAPTGYRWQEGERETQYF.

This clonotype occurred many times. CDR3 bases: TGTGCCAGCAGCTTAAGTTTAGCGAACACTGAAGCTTTCTTT. Protein product: CASSLSLANTEAFF. This chain links TRBV7-2 with TRBJ1-1; D unclear. CDR1 and CDR2 (germline): SGHTA, FQGNSA. The CDR3 extends over 14 amino acids. V lost 2 bases and J 1 base, leaving 8 bases between the germline ends.

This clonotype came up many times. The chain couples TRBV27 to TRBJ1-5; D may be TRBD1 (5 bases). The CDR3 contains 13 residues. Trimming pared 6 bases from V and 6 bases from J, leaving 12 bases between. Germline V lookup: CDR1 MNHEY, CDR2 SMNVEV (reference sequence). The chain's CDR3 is CASSVRDLQPQHF. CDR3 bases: TGTGCCAGCAGCGTCAGGGATCTTCAGCCCCAGCATTTT.

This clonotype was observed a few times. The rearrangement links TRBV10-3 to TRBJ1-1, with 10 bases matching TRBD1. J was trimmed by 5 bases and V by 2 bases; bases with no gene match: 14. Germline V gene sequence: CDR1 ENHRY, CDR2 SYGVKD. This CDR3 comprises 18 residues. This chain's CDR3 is CAISEPPGTGASGTEAFF. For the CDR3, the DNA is TGTGCCATCAGTGAGCCCCCGGGGACAGGGGCGAGCGGGACTGAAGCTTTCTTT.

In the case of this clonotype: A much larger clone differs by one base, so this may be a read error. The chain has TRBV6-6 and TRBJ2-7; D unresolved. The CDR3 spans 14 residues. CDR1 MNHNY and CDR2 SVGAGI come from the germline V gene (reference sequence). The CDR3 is CASSPPGQRYGQYF. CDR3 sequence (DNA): TGTGCCAGCAGCCCCCCGGGTCAACGCTACGGGCAGTACTTC.

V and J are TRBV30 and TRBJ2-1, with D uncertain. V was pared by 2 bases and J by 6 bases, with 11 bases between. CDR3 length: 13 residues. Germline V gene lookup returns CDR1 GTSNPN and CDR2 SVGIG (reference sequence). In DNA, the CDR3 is TGTGCCTGGAGTCTTAACCTGGGCAATGAGCAGTTCTTC. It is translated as CAWSLNLGNEQFF. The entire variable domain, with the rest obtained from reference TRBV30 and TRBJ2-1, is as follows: SQTIHQWPATLVQPVGSPLSLECTVEGTSNPNLYWYRQAAGRGLQLLFYSVGIGQISSEVPQNLSASRPQDRQFILSSKKLLLSDSGFYLCAWSLNLGNEQFFGPGTRLTVL.

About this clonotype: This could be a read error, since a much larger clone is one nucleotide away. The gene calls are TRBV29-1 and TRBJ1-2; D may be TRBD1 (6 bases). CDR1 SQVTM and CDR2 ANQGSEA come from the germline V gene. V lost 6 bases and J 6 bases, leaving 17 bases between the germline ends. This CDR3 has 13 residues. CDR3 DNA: TGCAGCGTGCCCGGGGGGACATGGAATGGCTACACCTTC. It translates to CSVPGGTWNGYTF.

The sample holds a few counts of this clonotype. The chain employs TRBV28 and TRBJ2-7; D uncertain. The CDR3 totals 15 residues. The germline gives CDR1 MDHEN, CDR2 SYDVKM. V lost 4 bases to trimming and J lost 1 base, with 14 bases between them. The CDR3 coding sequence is TGTGCCAGCAGTTATCGGAAAGGGCTTTCCTACGAGCAGTACTTC. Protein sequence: CASSYRKGLSYEQYF.

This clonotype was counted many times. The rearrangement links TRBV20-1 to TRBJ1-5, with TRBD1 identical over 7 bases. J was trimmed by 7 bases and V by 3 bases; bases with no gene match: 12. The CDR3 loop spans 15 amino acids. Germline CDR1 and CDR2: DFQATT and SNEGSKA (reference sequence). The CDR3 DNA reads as TGCAGTGCTAGTGGGGCGACAGGGCTGGGACAGCCCCAGCATTTT. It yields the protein CSASGATGLGQPQHF.

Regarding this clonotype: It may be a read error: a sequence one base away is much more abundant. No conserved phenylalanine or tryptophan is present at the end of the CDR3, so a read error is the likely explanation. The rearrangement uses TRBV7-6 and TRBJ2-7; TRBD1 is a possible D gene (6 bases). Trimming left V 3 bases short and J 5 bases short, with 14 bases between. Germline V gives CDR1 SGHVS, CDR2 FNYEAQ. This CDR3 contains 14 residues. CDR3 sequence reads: CASSLGAMRDEQYL. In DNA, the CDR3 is TGTGCCAGCAGCTTGGGGGCTATGAGAGACGAGCAGTACTTA.

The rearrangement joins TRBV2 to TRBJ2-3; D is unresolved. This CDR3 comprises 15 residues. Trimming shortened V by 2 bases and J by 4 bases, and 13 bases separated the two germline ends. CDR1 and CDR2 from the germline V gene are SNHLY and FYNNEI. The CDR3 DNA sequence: TGTGCCAGCAGTGAACGCAGGCCCTCCGCAGATACGCAGTATTTT. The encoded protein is CASSERRPSADTQYF.

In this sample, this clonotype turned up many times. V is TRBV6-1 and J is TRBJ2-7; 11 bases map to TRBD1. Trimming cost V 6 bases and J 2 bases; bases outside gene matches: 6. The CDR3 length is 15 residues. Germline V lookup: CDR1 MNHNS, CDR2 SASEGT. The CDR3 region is CASRVGTGGTYEQYF. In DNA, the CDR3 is TGTGCCAGCAGAGTCGGGACAGGGGGTACCTACGAGCAGTACTTC.

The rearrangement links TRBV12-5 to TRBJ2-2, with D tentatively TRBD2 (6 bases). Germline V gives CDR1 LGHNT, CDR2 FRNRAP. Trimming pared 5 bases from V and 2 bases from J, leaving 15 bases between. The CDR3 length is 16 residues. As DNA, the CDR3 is TGTGCTAGTGGTACGGGACTCTCGTTAAACACCGGGGAGCTGTTTTTT. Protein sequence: CASGTGLSLNTGELFF.

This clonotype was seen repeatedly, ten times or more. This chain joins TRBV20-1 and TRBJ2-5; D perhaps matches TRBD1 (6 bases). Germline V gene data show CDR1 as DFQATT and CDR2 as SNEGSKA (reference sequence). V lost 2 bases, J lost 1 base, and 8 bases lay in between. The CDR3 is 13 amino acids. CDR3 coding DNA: TGCAGTGCTAGAAGACAGGTCCAAGAGACCCAGTACTTC. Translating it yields CSARRQVQETQYF.

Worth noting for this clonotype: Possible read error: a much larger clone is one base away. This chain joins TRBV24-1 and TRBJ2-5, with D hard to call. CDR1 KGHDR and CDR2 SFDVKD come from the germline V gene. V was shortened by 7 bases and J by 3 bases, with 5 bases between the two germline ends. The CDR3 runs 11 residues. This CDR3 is CATRTEETQYF. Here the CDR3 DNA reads TGTGCCACCAGGACGGAAGAGACCCAGTACTTC.

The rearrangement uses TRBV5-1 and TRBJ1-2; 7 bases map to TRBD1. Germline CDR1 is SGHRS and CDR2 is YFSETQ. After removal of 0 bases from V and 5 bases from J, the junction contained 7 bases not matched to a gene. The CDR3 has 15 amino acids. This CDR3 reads CASSLEQGSPYGYTF. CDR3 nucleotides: TGCGCCAGCAGCTTGGAACAGGGGAGCCCATATGGCTACACCTTC. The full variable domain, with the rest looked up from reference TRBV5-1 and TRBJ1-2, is KAGVTQTPRYLIKTRGQQVTLSCSPISGHRSVSWYQQTPGQGLQFLFEYFSETQRNKGNFPGRFSGRQFSNSRSEMNVSTLELGDSALYLCASSLEQGSPYGYTFGSGTRLTVV.

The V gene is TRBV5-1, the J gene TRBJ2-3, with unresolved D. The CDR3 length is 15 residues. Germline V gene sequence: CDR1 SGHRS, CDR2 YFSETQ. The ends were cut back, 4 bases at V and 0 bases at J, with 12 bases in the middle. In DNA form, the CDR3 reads TGCGCCAGCAGCCTGGACGTATCTAGCACAGATACGCAGTATTTT. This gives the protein CASSLDVSSTDTQYF.

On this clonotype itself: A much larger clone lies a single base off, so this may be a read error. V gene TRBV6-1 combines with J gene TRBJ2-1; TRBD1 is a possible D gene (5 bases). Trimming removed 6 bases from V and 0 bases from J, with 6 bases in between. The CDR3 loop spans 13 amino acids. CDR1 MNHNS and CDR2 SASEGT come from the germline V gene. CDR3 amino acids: CASSGHSYNEQFF. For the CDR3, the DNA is TGTGCCAGCAGCGGACACTCCTACAATGAGCAGTTCTTC.

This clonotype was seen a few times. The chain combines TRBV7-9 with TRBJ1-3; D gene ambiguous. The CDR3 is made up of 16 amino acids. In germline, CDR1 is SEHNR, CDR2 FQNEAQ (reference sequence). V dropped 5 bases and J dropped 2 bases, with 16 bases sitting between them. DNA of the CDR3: TGTGCCAGCAGCCAACTTAAGGGATCTGCTGGAAACACCATATATTTT. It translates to CASSQLKGSAGNTIYF.

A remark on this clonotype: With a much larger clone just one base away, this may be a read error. CDR3 in amino acids: CGAFPSGGYEQYF. DNA of the CDR3: TGCGGTGCCTTTCCTAGCGGGGGCTACGAGCAGTACTTC. The chain couples TRBV20-1 to TRBJ2-7; 10 nucleotides agree with TRBD2. CDR1 is DFQATT, CDR2 SNEGSKA, per germline (reference sequence). The CDR3 extends over 13 amino acids.